These 11 T cell receptor beta chains originate from one sample sequenced in a study of blood T cell repertoires in COVID-19. The table came from immunoSEQ multiplex PCR; TCRdb's copy has only in-frame clones and leaves some out. The table lists some 150,000 clones, nearly 85% of them singletons. Sequenced sample: peripheral blood. Receptors were obtained from a human donor in a cohort sampled during active COVID-19.

The chain recombines TRBV15 with TRBJ2-1; the D gene is possibly TRBD1 (5 bases). The CDR3 has 14 amino acids. Germline CDR1 reads LNHNV; CDR2 reads YYDKDF (reference sequence). The ends were cut back, 4 bases at V and 5 bases at J, with 12 bases in the middle. The CDR3 is CATSNTRRDNEQFF. CDR3 nucleotide sequence: TGTGCCACCAGCAACACTCGCAGGGACAATGAGCAGTTCTTC.

The gene calls are TRBV7-2 and TRBJ2-5; D unclear. The germline gives CDR1 SGHTA, CDR2 FQGNSA. Deletions cut 0 bases from V and 5 bases from J, with 7 bases between. CDR3 size: 13 residues. CDR3: CASSLAPRETQYF. The CDR3 DNA is TGTGCCAGCAGCTTAGCGCCGAGGGAGACCCAGTACTTC.

The chain employs TRBV3-1 (or the pseudogene TRBV3-2) and TRBJ1-2, with D perhaps matching TRBD1 (5 bases). CDR3 length: 14 amino acids. Trimming took off 0 bases at V and 7 bases at J, with 12 bases between the two ends. The germline V gene has CDR1 LGHDT and CDR2 YNNKEL (reference sequence). The CDR3 DNA follows: TGTGCCAGCAGCCAAGAAGGCCAGGGCCGTGGCTACACCTTC. This gives the protein CASSQEGQGRGYTF.

The chain recombines TRBV7-2 with TRBJ1-5, with 8 bases fitting TRBD1. V dropped 6 bases and J dropped 1; count of bases not matched to a gene: 2. The germline V gene encodes CDR1 SGHTA and CDR2 FQGNSA. The CDR3 consists of 14 residues. The CDR3 sequence: CASSRQGSNQPQHF. For the CDR3, the DNA is TGTGCCAGCAGTCGACAGGGGAGCAATCAGCCCCAGCATTTT.

This chain links TRBV12-2 with TRBJ1-5; the table assigns TRBD1, which was not confirmed against the DNA. TRBV12-2 is given as a pseudogene. This CDR3 has 15 residues. The CDR3 loop reads CASRLSGGADQPQHF. CDR3 bases: TGTGCAAGTCGCCTATCAGGGGGCGCAGATCAGCCCCAGCATTTT.

The chain couples TRBV10-2 to TRBJ1-3, with a possible D match to TRBD1 (5 bases). The length of the CDR3 is 13 residues. Looked up from germline, CDR1 is WSHSY and CDR2 is SAAADI. V was trimmed by 6 bases and J by 2 bases, leaving 8 bases between them. The CDR3 loop reads CASRDRTGNTIYF. The CDR3 nucleotides read TGCGCCAGCAGAGACAGAACTGGAAACACCATATATTTT.

CDR3 sequence reads: CAWSHGGPNQPQHF. DNA of the CDR3: TGTGCCTGGTCCCATGGGGGCCCTAATCAGCCCCAGCATTTT. The V and J genes are TRBV30 and TRBJ1-5; tentatively, D is TRBD1 (6 bases). V shed 5 bases and J shed 4 bases, with 15 bases lying between them. In germline, CDR1 is GTSNPN, CDR2 SVGIG (reference sequence). This CDR3 is 14 amino acids long.

This chain connects TRBV19 to TRBJ2-3; the match to TRBD2 covers 11 bases. CDR1 LNHDA and CDR2 SQIVND come from the germline V gene (reference sequence). Trimming removed 0 bases from V and 3 bases from J; junction bases left unmatched: 8. The CDR3 sequence is 18 residues long. The CDR3 sequence: CASSIDPTSGRSTDTQYF. The CDR3 coding sequence is TGTGCCAGTAGTATAGACCCAACTAGCGGGAGATCGACAGATACGCAGTATTTT.

The chain carries TRBV6-5 and TRBJ1-5, with a tentative D call TRBD1 (6 bases). Trimming left V 0 bases short and J 3 bases short, with 12 bases between. This CDR3 has 16 amino acids. Germline CDR1 and CDR2: MNHEY and SVGAGI. CDR3 nucleotides: TGTGCCAGCAGTTACTCGACAGGACAGTACAATCAGCCCCAGCATTTT. It is translated as CASSYSTGQYNQPQHF.

J is TRBJ2-3 and V is TRBV5-4, with D maybe TRBD2 (5 bases). This CDR3 spans 14 amino acids. Germline V gives CDR1 SGHNT, CDR2 YYREEE (reference sequence). V lost 3 bases, J lost 3 bases, and 11 bases lay in between. CDR3 sequence (DNA): TGTGCCAGCAGCTCCGAGGGAGTAACAGATACGCAGTATTTT. Its protein product is CASSSEGVTDTQYF.

The chain couples TRBV2 to TRBJ2-7; the match to TRBD2 covers 12 bases. The germline V gene encodes CDR1 SNHLY and CDR2 FYNNEI. Trimming removed 6 bases from V and 1 base from J; junction bases left unmatched: 4. This CDR3 region has 15 residues. The CDR3 coding sequence is TGTGCCAGCAGGAGGACTAGCGGGGCTTCCTACGAGCAGTACGTC. Translated, it gives CASRRTSGASYEQYV.